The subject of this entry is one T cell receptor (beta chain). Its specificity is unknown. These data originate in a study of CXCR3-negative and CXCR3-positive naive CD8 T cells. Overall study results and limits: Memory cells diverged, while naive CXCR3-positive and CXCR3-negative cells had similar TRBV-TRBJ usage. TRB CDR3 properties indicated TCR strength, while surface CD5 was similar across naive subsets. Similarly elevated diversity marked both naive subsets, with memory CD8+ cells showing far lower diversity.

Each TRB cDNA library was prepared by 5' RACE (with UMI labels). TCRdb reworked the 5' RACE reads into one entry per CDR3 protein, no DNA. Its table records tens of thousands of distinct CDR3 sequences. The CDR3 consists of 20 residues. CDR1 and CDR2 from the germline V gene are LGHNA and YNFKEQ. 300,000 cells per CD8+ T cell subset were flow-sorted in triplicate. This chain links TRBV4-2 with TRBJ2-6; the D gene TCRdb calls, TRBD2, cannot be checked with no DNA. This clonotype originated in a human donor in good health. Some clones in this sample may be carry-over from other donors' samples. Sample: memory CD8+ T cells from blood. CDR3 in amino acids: CASSQDLADPVGSGANVLTF.